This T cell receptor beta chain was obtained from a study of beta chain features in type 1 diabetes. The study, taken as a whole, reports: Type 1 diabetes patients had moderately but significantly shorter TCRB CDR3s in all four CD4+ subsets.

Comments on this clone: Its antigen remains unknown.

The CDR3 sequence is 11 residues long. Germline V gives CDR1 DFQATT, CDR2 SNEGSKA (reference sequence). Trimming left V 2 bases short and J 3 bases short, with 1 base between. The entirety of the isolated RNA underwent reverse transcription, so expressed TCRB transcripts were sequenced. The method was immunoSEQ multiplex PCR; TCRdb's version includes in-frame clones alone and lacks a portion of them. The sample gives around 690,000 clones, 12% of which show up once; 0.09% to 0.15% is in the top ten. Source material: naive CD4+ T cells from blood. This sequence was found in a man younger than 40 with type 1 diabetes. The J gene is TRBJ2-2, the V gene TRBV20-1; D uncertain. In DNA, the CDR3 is TGCAGTGCTAGATACACCGGGGAGCTGTTTTTT. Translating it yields CSARYTGELFF.